One and the same sample provided the 15 T cell receptor beta chains below, sequenced in a study of blood T cells in healthy people across ages. Alongside a J-beta primer mix, a sample-barcoded 5' primer served in a second PCR lasting about 7 to 11 cycles. One entry per CDR3 protein, called by TCRdb with MiXCR from the 5' RACE reads. The sample holds about 970,000 distinct CDR3 sequences, approximately 50% seen once. Specimen: blood. The source is a woman aged 60-75 years in good health.

This chain uses TRBV25-1 with TRBJ1-5; 8 bases align to TRBD1. Germline assignment: CDR1 MGHDK and CDR2 SYGVNS. The CDR3 has 15 residues. Trimming at V came to 1 base and at J to 6 bases, leaving 5 bases not matched to a gene. CDR3 sequence: CASSEWGQEGQPQHF. The CDR3 DNA reads TGTGCCAGCAGTGAATGGGGACAGGAGGGTCAGCCCCAGCATTTT.

CDR3 loop: CASSLSTGGYTF. CDR3 in DNA: TGTGCCAGCAGTTTATCGACTGGGGGCTACACCTTC. The V and J genes are TRBV12-3 or TRBV12-4 and TRBJ1-2, with D hard to call. Deletions cut 2 bases from V and 8 bases from J, with 9 bases between. The CDR3 loop spans 12 amino acids.

This clonotype has only a few counts. The chain recombines TRBV5-1 with TRBJ1-2, with D possibly matching TRBD1 (6 bases). CDR1 is SGHRS and CDR2 is YFSETQ in the germline V gene. CDR3 length: 16 amino acids. Trimming removed 0 bases at V and 2 bases at J, with 14 bases between. CDR3 sequence reads: CASSLAVFQGNYGYTF. The CDR3 nucleotides are TGCGCCAGCAGCTTGGCCGTTTTCCAGGGGAACTATGGCTACACCTTC.

This chain connects TRBV12-3 or TRBV12-4 to TRBJ2-7; TRBD1 matches 10 bases. J was trimmed by 1 base and V by 4 bases; bases with no gene match: 10. The CDR3 is 17 amino acids. The CDR3 loop reads CASSSGRRQGASYEQYF. The CDR3, as DNA: TGTGCCAGCAGTTCCGGAAGGAGACAGGGGGCTTCCTACGAGCAGTACTTC.

The chain recombines TRBV12-3 or TRBV12-4 with TRBJ2-7; a weak D match, TRBD1 (5 bases). The CDR3 contains 12 residues. Trimming shortened V by 7 bases and J by 3 bases, and 10 bases separated the two germline ends. CDR3 sequence reads: CASNQGSYEQYF. CDR3 sequence (DNA): TGTGCCAGCAACCAGGGTAGCTACGAGCAGTACTTC.

The chain employs TRBV27 and TRBJ2-7; D might be TRBD1 or TRBD2, each matching 5 bases. Germline loops: CDR1 MNHEY, CDR2 SMNVEV (reference sequence). V dropped 1 base and J dropped 6 bases, with 13 bases sitting between them. The CDR3 has 14 residues. For the CDR3, the DNA is TGTGCCAGCAGTTTATGGGGGAGTCCCGGCGAGCAGTACTTC. Its protein product is CASSLWGSPGEQYF.

The chain combines TRBV7-9 with TRBJ1-5, with TRBD1 identical over 7 bases. Germline V gene data show CDR1 as SEHNR and CDR2 as FQNEAQ (reference sequence). CDR3 length equals 15 residues. V lost 5 bases and J lost 1; bases outside the gene matches: 5. CDR3 coding DNA: TGTGCCAGCAGCGAGGACAGGAGGAGCAATCAGCCCCAGCATTTT. Protein product: CASSEDRRSNQPQHF.

The J gene is TRBJ2-3, the V gene TRBV14; TRBD2 matches at 9 bases. After removal of 4 bases from V and 4 bases from J, the junction contained 3 bases not matched to a gene. Germline-derived CDR1 and CDR2 are SGHDN and FVKESK. The CDR3 covers 14 residues. CDR3 region: CASSLAGAPDTQYF. The DNA for the CDR3 is TGTGCCAGCAGCCTAGCGGGAGCCCCAGATACGCAGTATTTT.

The V gene is TRBV19, the J gene TRBJ1-1, with 9 bases lining up with TRBD1. V dropped 6 bases and J dropped 7; count of bases not matched to a gene: 15. CDR3 length: 16 amino acids. Germline V gene data show CDR1 as LNHDA and CDR2 as SQIVND (reference sequence). The CDR3 DNA is TGTGCCAGTAGCTCGATCTTCACAGGGGGCGCGGGTGAAGCTTTCTTT. Protein product: CASSSIFTGGAGEAFF.

This chain joins TRBV12-3 or TRBV12-4 and TRBJ1-1; a possible D gene is TRBD1 (5 bases). V lost 5 bases and J 4 bases, leaving 14 bases between the germline ends. The CDR3 covers 14 residues. The DNA for the CDR3 is TGTGCCAGCAGTGTCGCAGGGATAAGCACTGAAGCTTTCTTT. Encoded protein: CASSVAGISTEAFF.

This clonotype was seen only a few times. The J gene is TRBJ2-5, the V gene TRBV28; no reliable D call. This CDR3 has 15 residues. Germline V lookup: CDR1 MDHEN, CDR2 SYDVKM. V lost 6 bases and J 5 bases, leaving 19 bases between the germline ends. CDR3 sequence reads: CASSRNLGAGETQYF. DNA of the CDR3: TGTGCCAGCAGCCGTAACCTAGGAGCCGGGGAGACCCAGTACTTC.

The chain joins TRBV7-2 to TRBJ2-1; the D is unclear. V gave up 5 bases and J gave up 5 bases, with 16 bases separating them. CDR3 size: 15 residues. The germline gives CDR1 SGHTA, CDR2 FQGNSA. This CDR3 is CASSLSRSSHNEQFF. DNA of the CDR3: TGTGCCAGCAGCCTCTCAAGGTCTTCCCACAATGAGCAGTTCTTC.

The V call is TRBV4-2, the J call TRBJ2-3; D is ambiguous. The CDR3 is made up of 13 amino acids. V lost 1 base and J 4 bases, leaving 6 bases between the germline ends. Germline V lookup: CDR1 LGHNA, CDR2 YNFKEQ. The CDR3 sequence is CASSQGVSDTQYF. CDR3 bases: TGTGCCAGCAGCCAAGGAGTCTCAGATACGCAGTATTTT.

The J gene is TRBJ2-5, the V gene TRBV4-3; 7 nucleotides align to TRBD2. The J call may be incorrect, as the DNA end agrees better with TRBJ2-7. The CDR3 runs 14 residues. CDR1 is LGHNA and CDR2 is YSLEER in the germline V gene. This CDR3 is CASSTREGAGEQYF. The CDR3 DNA is TGCGCCAGCAGCACTAGGGAGGGAGCGGGCGAGCAGTACTTC.

There are a few counts of this clonotype. The chain has TRBV4-1 and TRBJ2-7; 11 nucleotides align to TRBD1. Germline loops: CDR1 MGHRA, CDR2 YSYEKL. The CDR3 is made up of 17 amino acids. J lost 1 base, V lost 4 bases, and 9 bases had no gene match. The CDR3 protein is CASSRKSGTGGSYEQYF. In nucleotides, the CDR3 is TGCGCCAGCAGCCGAAAATCCGGGACAGGGGGTTCCTACGAGCAGTACTTC.